This is a list of T cell receptor beta chains from one sample in a study of T cell responses to AZD1222 COVID-19 vaccine. The data were produced by immunoSEQ multiplex PCR, yet TCRdb's version contains in-frame clones alone and is incomplete. The data contain about 140,000 clones, 92% of them singletons. Sequencing used peripheral blood, obtained on day 0 of AZD1222 vaccination. The source is an adult in good health. Both conserved end residues are part of each CDR3. Each record gives: J gene, D gene, clone size, V gene, CDR3 protein, CDR3 DNA. D genes are given only for firm matches. Size is stated for part of the rows, as once, few or many counts, or as a class when the clone is expanded.

TRBJ2-7,-,-,TRBV11-3,CASSLDTSYEQYF,TGTGCCAGCAGCTTAGATACCTCATACGAGCAGTACTTC
TRBJ1-6,-,-,TRBV7-8,CASSTHRSNSPLHF,TGTGCCAGCAGCACCCACAGGAGCAATTCACCCCTCCACTTT
TRBJ1-5,-,-,TRBV3-1/TRBV3-2,CASSQGWAQGTQPQHF,TGTGCCAGCAGCCAAGGTTGGGCCCAGGGGACTCAGCCCCAGCATTTT
TRBJ1-5,-,-,TRBV19,CASSLTGNQPQHF,TGTGCCAGTAGTTTGACAGGCAATCAGCCCCAGCATTTT
TRBJ1-1,-,-,TRBV2,CARERQAWNTEAFF,TGTGCCAGGGAAAGACAGGCATGGAACACTGAAGCTTTCTTT
TRBJ2-1,TRBD2,-,TRBV4-2,CASSQDRFSGVYNEQFF,TGTGCCAGCAGCCAAGACAGGTTCAGCGGGGTCTACAATGAGCAGTTCTTC
TRBJ1-5,-,-,TRBV6-4,CASSKDSEGNQPQHF,TGTGCCAGCAGTAAGGACTCAGAGGGCAATCAGCCCCAGCATTTT
TRBJ2-3,-,-,TRBV7-6,CASSLMGSSTDTQYF,TGTGCCAGCAGCTTAATGGGCTCAAGCACAGATACGCAGTATTTT
TRBJ1-4,-,-,TRBV3-1/TRBV3-2,CASSQERQSEKLFF,TGTGCCAGCAGCCAAGAACGACAGAGCGAAAAACTGTTTTTT
TRBJ1-1,TRBD1,-,TRBV25-1,CASSAQTGGTEAFF,TGTGCCAGCAGTGCACAGACAGGGGGCACTGAAGCTTTCTTT
TRBJ1-4,-,-,TRBV2,CASEGVGNEKLFF,TGTGCCAGCGAAGGGGTTGGTAATGAAAAACTGTTTTTT
TRBJ1-3,-,once,TRBV4-2,CASSQDRNTGGNTIYF,TGTGCCAGCAGCCAAGATCGCAACACCGGGGGAAACACCATATATTTT
TRBJ2-1,TRBD2,-,TRBV3-1/TRBV3-2,CASSQDHTGGYNEQFF,TGTGCCAGCAGCCAAGATCATACGGGAGGCTACAATGAGCAGTTCTTC
TRBJ2-5,TRBD2,-,TRBV7-9,CASSPRGGVETQYF,TGTGCCAGCAGCCCCCGTGGGGGGGTGGAGACCCAGTACTTC
TRBJ1-2,-,-,TRBV7-2,CAIGGWGYTF,TGTGCCATTGGCGGATGGGGCTACACCTTC
TRBJ2-5,-,-,TRBV15,CATSRQGSRETQYF,TGTGCCACCAGCAGACAGGGCAGCAGGGAGACCCAGTACTTC
TRBJ2-6,-,-,TRBV5-6,CASSLTGANVLTF,TGTGCCAGCAGCTTGACCGGGGCCAACGTCCTGACTTTC
TRBJ1-1,TRBD1,-,TRBV14,CASSQGTGLYTEAFF,TGTGCCAGCAGCCAGGGGACAGGGCTTTACACTGAAGCTTTCTTT
TRBJ1-4,-,-,TRBV13,CASREASTNEKLFF,TGTGCCAGCAGAGAGGCCTCAACTAATGAAAAACTGTTTTTT
TRBJ1-2,TRBD1,-,TRBV7-3,CASSGAGQGDGYTF,TGTGCCAGCAGCGGGGCGGGACAGGGCGATGGCTACACCTTC
TRBJ1-2,TRBD1,-,TRBV7-9,CASSLAGTGGFFYYGYTF,TGTGCCAGCAGCTTAGCTGGGACAGGGGGCTTTTTCTACTATGGCTACACCTTC
TRBJ1-5,-,-,TRBV27,CASSLWGSNQPQHF,TGTGCCAGCAGTTTATGGGGAAGCAATCAGCCCCAGCATTTT
TRBJ1-4,TRBD1,-,TRBV19,CASSLQADRDEKLFF,TGTGCCAGTAGTCTCCAGGCGGACAGGGATGAAAAACTGTTTTTT
TRBJ2-3,TRBD2,-,TRBV6-5,CASKGVGGDTDTQYF,TGTGCCAGCAAAGGAGTCGGGGGGGACACAGATACGCAGTATTTT
TRBJ1-6,-,-,TRBV27,CASTHSPGTHNSPLHF,TGTGCCAGCACCCACAGCCCGGGGACCCATAATTCACCCCTCCACTTT
TRBJ2-3,-,-,TRBV7-6,CASSFSWGSLSTDTQYF,TGTGCCAGCAGTTTTTCCTGGGGGAGCTTGAGCACAGATACGCAGTATTTT
TRBJ2-7,-,-,TRBV5-1,CASSRERGNEQYF,TGCGCCAGCAGTAGGGAACGGGGCAACGAGCAGTACTTC
TRBJ2-7,TRBD1,-,TRBV5-1,CASSVTGTGGPYEQYF,TGCGCCAGCAGCGTGACCGGGACAGGGGGACCCTACGAGCAGTACTTC
TRBJ2-5,-,-,TRBV28,CASSVVGKGQETQYF,TGTGCCAGCAGTGTGGTCGGGAAGGGGCAAGAGACCCAGTACTTC
TRBJ2-2,TRBD1,-,TRBV9,CASSRDSGELFF,TGTGCCAGCAGTCGGGACAGCGGGGAGCTGTTTTTT
TRBJ2-2,TRBD2,-,TRBV4-1,CASRTSGIRGTGELFF,TGCGCCAGTCGGACTAGCGGGATAAGAGGCACCGGGGAGCTGTTTTTT
TRBJ2-1,-,-,TRBV11-2,CASSSRLVGSYNEQFF,TGTGCCAGCAGCTCTAGACTAGTAGGGTCCTACAATGAGCAGTTCTTC
TRBJ2-7,TRBD2,-,TRBV28,CASRSIQGTSVTYEQYF,TGTGCCAGCAGAAGTATACAGGGGACTAGCGTCACCTACGAGCAGTACTTC
TRBJ1-2,TRBD1,-,TRBV12-5,CASGPIGTAEFYGYTF,TGTGCTAGTGGACCTATTGGGACAGCTGAATTCTATGGCTACACCTTC
TRBJ1-2,-,-,TRBV5-4,CASSPTGGGNYGYTF,TGTGCCAGCAGCCCTACCGGAGGGGGTAACTATGGCTACACCTTC
TRBJ2-1,-,few,TRBV2,CASGFRGTSYNEQFF,TGTGCCAGCGGATTTAGGGGGACTTCCTACAATGAGCAGTTCTTC
TRBJ2-1,-,-,TRBV7-3,CASSLSLGSSYNEQFF,TGTGCCAGCAGCTTAAGTCTGGGAAGCTCCTACAATGAGCAGTTCTTC
TRBJ2-7,-,-,TRBV27,CASSLRQGITEQYF,TGTGCCAGCAGTTTACGGCAGGGGATTACCGAGCAGTACTTC
TRBJ2-1,-,-,TRBV14,CASSQDLGGKDEQFF,TGTGCCAGCAGCCAAGATCTTGGGGGCAAGGATGAGCAGTTCTTC
TRBJ1-2,-,once,TRBV2,CASGTVTNYGYTF,TGTGCCAGTGGGACGGTCACTAACTATGGCTACACCTTC
TRBJ2-3,TRBD1,-,TRBV7-9,CASSPPLQGMRTDTQYF,TGTGCCAGCAGCCCTCCCTTACAGGGGATGAGGACAGATACGCAGTATTTT
TRBJ2-7,-,once,TRBV5-6,CASSEGRPSYEQYF,TGTGCCAGCAGCGAAGGGAGGCCCTCCTACGAGCAGTACTTC
TRBJ1-2,-,-,TRBV5-1,CASRGDLDYGYTF,TGCGCCAGCAGAGGCGACCTGGACTATGGCTACACCTTC
TRBJ2-7,TRBD1,-,TRBV5-1,CASSPGTVSSYEQYF,TGCGCCAGCAGCCCCGGGACAGTCAGCTCCTACGAGCAGTACTTC
TRBJ1-4,-,-,TRBV19,CASSIDGGGSDATNEKLFF,TGTGCCAGTAGTATAGATGGGGGCGGCTCGGATGCAACTAATGAAAAACTGTTTTTT
TRBJ1-1,-,-,TRBV12-3/TRBV12-4,CASSFRQEAFF,TGTGCCAGCAGTTTTCGGCAAGAAGCTTTCTTT
TRBJ1-5,TRBD1,-,TRBV2,CASREGAGSNQPQHF,TGTGCCAGCAGGGAGGGGGCGGGGAGCAATCAGCCCCAGCATTTT
TRBJ1-2,-,-,TRBV7-9,CASSLARDAYGYTF,TGTGCCAGCAGCTTAGCGAGGGACGCCTATGGCTACACCTTC
TRBJ1-1,-,-,TRBV7-9,CASSPQGPEAFF,TGTGCCAGCAGCCCCCAGGGCCCTGAAGCTTTCTTT
TRBJ2-3,TRBD2,-,TRBV7-2,CASSLSRDYTDTQYF,TGTGCCAGCAGCTTATCCAGGGACTACACAGATACGCAGTATTTT
TRBJ1-3,-,-,TRBV11-2,CASSYTSSGNTIYF,TGTGCCAGCAGTTACACCTCGTCCGGAAACACCATATATTTT
TRBJ2-2,-,few,TRBV6-4,CASSDSDTGELFF,TGTGCCAGCAGTGACTCGGACACCGGGGAGCTGTTTTTT
TRBJ2-1,-,-,TRBV9,CASSVAPGSYNEQFF,TGTGCCAGCAGCGTAGCTCCGGGGTCATACAATGAGCAGTTCTTC
TRBJ1-1,-,once,TRBV3-1/TRBV3-2,CASSQDQGATEAFF,TGTGCCAGCAGCCAAGATCAAGGGGCTACTGAAGCTTTCTTT
TRBJ2-1,-,once,TRBV7-3,CASSLVGNEQFF,TGTGCCAGCAGCTTAGTGGGTAATGAGCAGTTCTTC
TRBJ1-2,-,-,TRBV4-3,CASSQERGGYGYTF,TGCGCCAGCAGCCAAGAGCGGGGTGGCTATGGCTACACCTTC